This T cell receptor beta chain was sequenced for a study of blood T cell repertoires in COVID-19. Study information: COVID-19 samples, acute and convalescent, were from the United States, Italy and Spain. The cDNA or gDNA used as material had been derived from T cells, B-cell-depleted T cells, or PBMCs.

The CDR3 covers 14 residues. V lost 1 base and J lost 4, with 8 bases in between. CDR1 and CDR2 from the germline V gene are SGHVS and FQNEAQ. In the study's own analysis: Researchers report that nucleated cell counts were estimated from reference gene primer amplification. Here immunoSEQ multiplex PCR was the method, and the copy in TCRdb shows in-frame clones only, minus some. The V and J calls and clone size were taken over from that table, and D and trimming were inferred from the DNA. The sample includes fewer than 90,000 clones, roughly 87% seen only once; the top ten take about 16%. The genes are TRBV7-8 and TRBJ1-5; D not resolved. The material sequenced was peripheral blood. The sequence was obtained from a male donor with acute or convalescent COVID-19. DNA for the CDR3: TGTGCCAGCAGCTTAGGTTCAGGAAATCAGCCCCAGCATTTT. This gives the protein CASSLGSGNQPQHF.